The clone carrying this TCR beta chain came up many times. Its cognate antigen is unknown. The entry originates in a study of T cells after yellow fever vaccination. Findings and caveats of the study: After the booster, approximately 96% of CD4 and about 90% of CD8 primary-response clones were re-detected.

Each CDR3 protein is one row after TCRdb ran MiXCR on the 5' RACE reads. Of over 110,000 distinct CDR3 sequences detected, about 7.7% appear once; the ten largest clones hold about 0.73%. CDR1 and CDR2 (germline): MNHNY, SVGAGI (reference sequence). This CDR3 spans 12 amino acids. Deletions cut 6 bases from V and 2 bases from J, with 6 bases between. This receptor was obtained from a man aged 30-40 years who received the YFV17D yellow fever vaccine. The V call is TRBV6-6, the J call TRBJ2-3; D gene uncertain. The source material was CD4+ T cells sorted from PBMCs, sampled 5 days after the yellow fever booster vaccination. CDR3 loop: CASREITDTQYF. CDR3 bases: TGTGCCAGCAGGGAAATCACAGATACGCAGTATTTT.